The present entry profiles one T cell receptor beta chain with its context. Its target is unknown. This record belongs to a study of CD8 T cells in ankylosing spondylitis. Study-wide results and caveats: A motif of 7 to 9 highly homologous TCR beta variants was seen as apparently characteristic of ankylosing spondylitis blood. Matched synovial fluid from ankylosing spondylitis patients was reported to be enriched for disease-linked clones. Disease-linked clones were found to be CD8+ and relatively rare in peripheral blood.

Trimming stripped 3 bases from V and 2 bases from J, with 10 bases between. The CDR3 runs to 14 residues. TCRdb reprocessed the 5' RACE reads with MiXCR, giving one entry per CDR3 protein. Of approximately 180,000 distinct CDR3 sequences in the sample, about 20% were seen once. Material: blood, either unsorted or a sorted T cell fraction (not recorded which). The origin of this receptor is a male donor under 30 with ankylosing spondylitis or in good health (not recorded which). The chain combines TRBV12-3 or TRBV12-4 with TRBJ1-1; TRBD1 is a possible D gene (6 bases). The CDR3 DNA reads TGTGCCAGCAGTTTTTCAGGGGCAAACACTGAAGCTTTCTTT. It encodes CASSFSGANTEAFF.